The sequence of this TCR beta chain was determined in a study of PD-1 blockade in classical Hodgkin lymphoma. Clones were read by immunoSEQ multiplex PCR, and TCRdb kept only the in-frame ones, dropping some. This sample has around 39,000 clones, with over 65% found just once. Trimming stripped 2 bases from V and 2 bases from J, with 7 bases between. Germline V CDR1 and CDR2: PRHDT, FYEKMQ (reference sequence). CDR3 size: 14 residues. Relapse after autologous stem cell transplantation occurred in every patient, and brentuximab vedotin exposure varied. The TCR was taken from a human donor with classical Hodgkin lymphoma. The chain couples TRBV13 to TRBJ2-1; D perhaps matches TRBD1 (6 bases). Sequenced material: peripheral blood mononuclear cells (PBMCs), taken before the second cycle of nivolumab. The CDR3 sequence is CASSLPGAYNEQFF. In DNA, the CDR3 is TGTGCCAGCAGCTTACCAGGGGCCTACAATGAGCAGTTCTTC.